These 24 T cell receptor beta chains were all obtained from the same sample, sequenced in a study of long-term antiretroviral therapy in people with HIV. An immunoSEQ assay, version v3.0, was performed at survey level. Sequencing was performed with immunoSEQ multiplex PCR; in TCRdb, only in-frame clones are kept and a portion is missing. The sample includes fewer than 35,000 clones, 75% to 85% of them seen just once. Source: unsorted PBMCs, taken 2.9 years after starting antiretroviral therapy. The origin of the receptors is a man aged 45 to 65 with HIV.

There are a few counts of this clone. The J gene is TRBJ1-2, the V gene TRBV6-6; D not certain. Trimming took 2 bases from V and 2 from J, leaving 12 bases between them. Germline CDR1 MNHNY, CDR2 SVGAGI (reference sequence). CDR3 size: 15 residues. The CDR3: CASSYGGRSNYGYTF. The CDR3 nucleotides read TGTGCCAGCAGTTACGGCGGCAGGTCGAACTATGGCTACACCTTC.

This clone appeared a single time. The rearrangement links TRBV5-1 to TRBJ1-4; weak D call: TRBD1 (6 bases). Trimming removed 2 bases at V and 6 bases at J, with 11 bases between. Germline V gives CDR1 SGHRS, CDR2 YFSETQ. This CDR3 comprises 14 residues. This CDR3 is CASSFTGNDEKLFF. The CDR3, as DNA: TGCGCCAGCAGCTTTACAGGGAATGATGAAAAACTGTTTTTT.

The V and J genes are TRBV19 and TRBJ2-7, with a weak D call TRBD1 (6 bases). V was trimmed by 6 bases and J by 4 bases, leaving 16 bases between them. The CDR3 runs 14 residues. Looked up from germline, CDR1 is LNHDA and CDR2 is SQIVND (reference sequence). CDR3 DNA: TGTGCCAGTAGCTCCCGGGACACAGCGTACGAGCAGTACTTC. It encodes CASSSRDTAYEQYF.

This clone was observed a few times. V usage is TRBV13 and J usage is TRBJ2-4; 9 positions match TRBD2. The V and J ends lost 1 base and 8 bases, in that order; junction bases with no gene match: 12. CDR1 is PRHDT and CDR2 is FYEKMQ in the germline V gene (reference sequence). This CDR3 is 17 amino acids long. CDR3: CASSLAVEGLAKDIQYF. The CDR3 DNA follows: TGTGCCAGCAGCTTAGCGGTGGAGGGACTAGCCAAGGACATTCAGTACTTC.

The chain combines TRBV7-2 with TRBJ1-2; D might be TRBD1 (5 bases). V was clipped by 3 bases and J by 8 bases, with 13 bases between them. The germline gives CDR1 SGHTA, CDR2 FQGNSA. CDR3 length: 13 amino acids. CDR3 protein: CASSFYLTEGYTF. DNA of the CDR3: TGTGCCAGCAGCTTCTATCTGACAGAAGGCTACACCTTC.

This clone was seen only once. The chain employs TRBV7-2 and TRBJ1-5, with no clear D. Per the germline V gene, CDR1 is SGHTA and CDR2 is FQGNSA. Trimming pared 1 base from V and 7 bases from J, leaving 14 bases between. The CDR3 has 15 amino acids. CDR3 nucleotide sequence: TGTGCCAGCAGCTTAGTAGCGTCGTCAGAGCAGCCCCAGCATTTT. Its protein is CASSLVASSEQPQHF.

This chain links TRBV6-1 with TRBJ1-2, with TRBD1 identical over 7 bases. The CDR3 runs 14 residues. The V and J ends lost 11 bases and 7 bases, in that order; junction bases with no gene match: 16. Germline CDR1 and CDR2: MNHNS and SASEGT. The CDR3 sequence: CASLSGGKQGGYTF. The CDR3 nucleotides read TGTGCCTCCCTATCAGGGGGAAAGCAGGGTGGCTACACCTTC.

V is TRBV29-1 and J is TRBJ1-2; weak D call: TRBD1 (5 bases). The CDR3 runs to 16 residues. The V end lost 0 bases, the J end lost 2 bases, and 16 bases lay between the germline ends. The germline V gene has CDR1 SQVTM and CDR2 ANQGSEA. The CDR3, as DNA: TGCAGCGTTGAAGAGCCGGGACCCCCTACGAACTATGGCTACACCTTC. This gives the protein CSVEEPGPPTNYGYTF.

The chain employs TRBV5-8 and TRBJ2-5, with 11 bases identical to TRBD2. Trimming cost V 6 bases and J 4 bases; bases outside gene matches: 23. CDR1 is SGHTS, CDR2 YDEGEE, per germline. This CDR3 is built from 20 residues. The CDR3 DNA reads as TGTGCCAGCAACCCCTTAGGGGGGACTAGCGGAATTTCAGGCTCAGAGACCCAGTACTTC. This sequence encodes CASNPLGGTSGISGSETQYF.

Here the CDR3 reads CASSGPDRGHEQYF. The CDR3 DNA reads TGTGCCAGCAGCGGCCCGGACAGGGGCCACGAGCAGTACTTC. The rearrangement links TRBV13 to TRBJ2-7; 9 bases are a match to TRBD1. The V gene's germline CDR1 is PRHDT and CDR2 FYEKMQ (reference sequence). The CDR3 sequence is 14 residues long. Unmatched junction bases numbered 7, after V lost 5 bases and J lost 5 bases.

This clone was detected once. The chain couples TRBV7-9 to TRBJ2-3; possible D gene TRBD1, 6 bases. Germline CDR1 SEHNR, CDR2 FQNEAQ (reference sequence). V shed 5 bases and J shed 1 base, with 16 bases lying between them. The CDR3 loop spans 16 amino acids. The CDR3 protein is CASSLPTGHGTDTQYF. CDR3 bases: TGTGCCAGCAGCCTTCCTACGGGACACGGCACAGATACGCAGTATTTT.

The chain has TRBV28 and TRBJ1-6; maybe TRBD1 (5 bases). V gave up 2 bases and J gave up 4 bases, with 9 bases separating them. The CDR3 extends over 15 amino acids. Per the germline V gene, CDR1 is MDHEN and CDR2 is SYDVKM. CDR3 in DNA: TGTGCCAGCAGTTTAGAGGGGCCTTATAATTCACCCCTCCACTTT. Its translation: CASSLEGPYNSPLHF.

The J gene is TRBJ1-1, the V gene TRBV30; TRBD1 might be the D (6 bases). The germline gives CDR1 GTSNPN, CDR2 SVGIG (reference sequence). The V end lost 0 bases, the J end lost 1 base, and 9 bases lay between the germline ends. The CDR3 loop spans 14 amino acids. The CDR3 nucleotides read TGTGCCTGGAGTGTGAGGGGGGGGAACACTGAAGCTTTCTTT. Amino acids: CAWSVRGGNTEAFF.

The DNA of the CDR3 is TGCGCCAGCAGCTCACGGACAGGGGGCAATGAGCAGTTCTTC. Translated, it gives CASSSRTGGNEQFF. The chain is built from TRBV4-3 and TRBJ2-1; 10 bases match TRBD1. After removal of 5 bases from V and 6 bases from J, the junction contained 4 bases not matched to a gene. Germline loops: CDR1 LGHNA, CDR2 YSLEER. CDR3 length: 14 amino acids.

V and J are TRBV5-1 and TRBJ2-7; no reliable D call. The CDR3 is 14 residues long. V was trimmed by 3 bases and J by 3 bases, leaving 13 bases between them. Germline V lookup: CDR1 SGHRS, CDR2 YFSETQ. CDR3 nucleotides: TGCGCCAGCAGCTGGAGTGACACTTACTACGAGCAGTACTTC. It encodes CASSWSDTYYEQYF.

There are a few counts of this clone. The CDR3 region has the DNA TGTGCCAGTATGGGGGGGGACAGGGTAAATCAGCCCCAGCATTTT. It encodes CASMGGDRVNQPQHF. This chain connects TRBV19 to TRBJ1-5, with 9 bases fitting TRBD1. With 7 bases clipped from V and 4 bases from J, the junction kept 8 bases outside the gene matches. The CDR3 covers 15 residues. Germline values: CDR1 LNHDA, CDR2 SQIVND (reference sequence).

The chain has TRBV20-1 and TRBJ1-2; no clear D. Per the germline V gene, CDR1 is DFQATT and CDR2 is SNEGSKA (reference sequence). The CDR3 is made up of 11 amino acids. The V end lost 2 bases, the J end lost 2 bases, and 3 bases lay between the germline ends. The DNA of the CDR3 is TGCAGTGCTAGAATAAACTATGGCTACACCTTC. Translated: CSARINYGYTF.

V is TRBV7-2 and J is TRBJ2-7, with D maybe TRBD1 (6 bases). Trimming cost V 5 bases and J 7 bases, with 21 bases left between them. Per germline, CDR1 SGHTA and CDR2 FQGNSA. The CDR3 length is 15 residues. CDR3 residues: CASSRLPTGLGEQYF. CDR3 DNA: TGTGCCAGCAGCCGACTACCGACAGGCCTCGGGGAGCAGTACTTC. Full variable domain (missing parts from reference TRBV7-2 and TRBJ2-7): GAGVSQSPSNKVTEKGKDVELRCDPISGHTALYWYRQSLGQGLEFLIYFQGNSAPDKSGLPSDRFSAERTGGSVSTLTIQRTQQEDSAVYLCASSRLPTGLGEQYFGPGTRLTVT.

Only one count was recorded for this clone. This CDR3 is CASTRADTQYF. The CDR3, as DNA: TGTGCCAGCACCCGAGCAGATACGCAGTATTTT. This sequence joins TRBV6-5 and TRBJ2-3; no firm D call. The germline V and J ends were trimmed by 7 bases and 4 bases, with 6 bases remaining between them. The germline V gene encodes CDR1 MNHEY and CDR2 SVGAGI. There are 11 residues in the CDR3.

This clone was detected only a few times. CDR3 DNA: TGTGCCAGCAGCTTAGGTAGACAGCCCCAGCATTTT. This encodes CASSLGRQPQHF. The chain links TRBV7-9 to TRBJ1-5; no definite D call. V shed 1 base and J shed 7 bases, with 5 bases lying between them. The germline CDR1 and CDR2 sequences are SEHNR and FQNEAQ (reference sequence). The CDR3 sequence is 12 residues long. Supplemented by reference TRBV7-9 and TRBJ1-5, the full variable domain reads DTGVSQNPRHKITKRGQNVTFRCDPISEHNRLYWYRQTLGQGPEFLTYFQNEAQLEKSRLLSDRFSAERPKGSFSTLEIQRTEQGDSAMYLCASSLGRQPQHFGDGTRLSIL.

J is TRBJ1-6 and V is TRBV28; D uncertain. The length of the CDR3 is 15 residues. In germline, CDR1 is MDHEN, CDR2 SYDVKM. V was pared by 2 bases and J by 0 bases, with 5 bases between. The CDR3 sequence: CASSLGISYNSPLHF. DNA of the CDR3: TGTGCCAGCAGTTTAGGGATCTCCTATAATTCACCCCTCCACTTT.

The rearrangement uses TRBV5-1 and TRBJ2-1; 9 nucleotides line up with TRBD2. From germline, CDR1 is SGHRS and CDR2 YFSETQ. V was pared by 4 bases and J by 2 bases, with 7 bases of the junction left unmatched. This CDR3 region has 16 residues. DNA for the CDR3: TGCGCCAGCAGCCAACTTAGCGGGGGTGCCTACAATGAGCAGTTCTTC. Translation: CASSQLSGGAYNEQFF.

The gene calls are TRBV19 and TRBJ1-1; TRBD1 agrees at 10 bases. The trim removed 4 bases at V and 8 bases at J, leaving 7 bases unmatched. The CDR3 spans 14 residues. CDR1 is LNHDA, CDR2 SQIVND, per germline (reference sequence). This CDR3 reads CASSNWDRGQEAFF. The CDR3, as DNA: TGTGCCAGTAGTAACTGGGACAGGGGACAGGAAGCTTTCTTT.

The chain has TRBV7-9 and TRBJ1-4; no firm D call. The CDR3 covers 15 residues. V lost 5 bases and J lost 7, with 17 bases in between. Germline CDR1 is SEHNR and CDR2 is FQNEAQ (reference sequence). DNA for the CDR3: TGTGCCAGCAGCCACTTTCGGGCCGACGGTGAAAAACTGTTTTTT. This codes for CASSHFRADGEKLFF.